Shown below are 13 T cell receptor beta chains from a single sample sequenced in a study of cytotoxic CD8 clonotypes in ibrutinib-treated CLL (dated by TCRdb to the early 2020s). The sample's time point, from its label and the paper: approximately 2 years on ibrutinib. Receptor libraries were prepared by the immunoSEQ multiplex PCR assay. In its TCRdb copy, this immuneACCESS table keeps in-frame sequences only and misses some clones. Where compared with another copy, unresolved V genes explain less than half of these, and the others have no known cause. The sample table contains approximately 97,000 clones; only one count was recorded for around 77% of them. Clones ranked in the top ten supply about 22% of the sample. The input for sequencing was PBMCs, taken after 24 months of ibrutinib treatment. These receptor sequences come from a human donor with chronic lymphocytic leukemia.

The V and J genes are TRBV11-2 and TRBJ1-1; no clear D gene. V lost 5 bases to trimming and J lost 2 bases, with 15 bases between them. This CDR3 comprises 15 residues. Germline assignment: CDR1 SGHAT and CDR2 FQNNGV. CDR3 residues: CASSLRQVQNTEAFF. The CDR3 bases are TGTGCCAGCAGCCTCAGGCAGGTCCAAAACACTGAAGCTTTCTTT.

This chain joins TRBV6-1 and TRBJ2-1; possibly TRBD2 for D (5 bases). Looked up from germline, CDR1 is MNHNS and CDR2 is SASEGT. Between the trimmed V and J ends, which lost 6 bases and 8 bases, there was a span of 20 bases. The CDR3 has 15 amino acids. The CDR3 DNA sequence: TGTGCCAGCAGCGCAGCGGAATTACGTGTGTATGAGCAGTTCTTC. Amino acids: CASSAAELRVYEQFF.

The J gene is TRBJ1-2, the V gene TRBV5-4; weak D call: TRBD1 (6 bases). CDR1 SGHNT and CDR2 YYREEE come from the germline V gene (reference sequence). Trimming pared 3 bases from V and 7 bases from J, leaving 13 bases between. This CDR3 has 13 residues. The CDR3 loop reads CASSWTDRGGYTF. The CDR3 coding sequence is TGTGCCAGCAGCTGGACAGACAGAGGTGGCTACACCTTC.

The chain links TRBV19 to TRBJ1-6; D may be TRBD1 (5 bases). Germline V gene lookup returns CDR1 LNHDA and CDR2 SQIVND (reference sequence). V was trimmed by 7 bases and J by 7 bases, leaving 17 bases between them. This CDR3 has 15 amino acids. CDR3 residues: CASTPRAGPNSPLHF. The CDR3 nucleotides are TGTGCCAGTACTCCCCGGGCGGGGCCGAATTCACCCCTCCACTTT. The entire variable domain, with the rest obtained from reference TRBV19 and TRBJ1-6, is as follows: DGGITQSPKYLFRKEGQNVTLSCEQNLNHDAMYWYRQDPGQGLRLIYYSQIVNDFQKGDIAEGYSVSREKKESFPLTVTSAQKNPTAFYLCASTPRAGPNSPLHFGNGTRLTVT.

V usage is TRBV7-8 and J usage is TRBJ1-5; D unclear. Germline V lookup: CDR1 SGHVS, CDR2 FQNEAQ. The CDR3 has 17 residues. Trimming took off 3 bases at V and 0 bases at J, with 15 bases between the two ends. The CDR3 DNA reads TGTGCCAGCAGCTTCGGGCCCAGCCAAAATAGCAATCAGCCCCAGCATTTT. The encoded protein is CASSFGPSQNSNQPQHF.

J is TRBJ2-5 and V is TRBV18; TRBD2 agrees at 8 bases. The V gene's germline CDR1 is KGHSH and CDR2 LQKENI. The CDR3 sequence is 14 residues long. V shed 1 base and J 5 bases; nucleotides not matched to a gene: 3. The CDR3 sequence is CASSPRAGVETQYF. CDR3 coding DNA: TGTGCCAGCTCACCACGAGCGGGAGTTGAGACCCAGTACTTC.

The J gene is TRBJ2-7, the V gene TRBV15, with D possibly matching TRBD1 (6 bases). V lost 3 bases and J 6 bases, leaving 12 bases between the germline ends. This CDR3 spans 13 amino acids. In germline, CDR1 is LNHNV, CDR2 YYDKDF (reference sequence). The CDR3 reads CATSRKAGAEQYF. DNA for the CDR3: TGTGCCACCAGCAGGAAGGCAGGGGCCGAGCAGTACTTC.

The CDR3 sequence is CASSLAGTSALQQYF. In DNA form, the CDR3 reads TGTGCCAGCAGCTTAGCGGGGACTAGCGCCCTCCAACAGTATTTT. The chain joins TRBV11-2 to TRBJ2-3; TRBD2 matches 10 bases. With V trimmed by 1 base and J by 12 bases, 10 bases remained unmatched. CDR1 is SGHAT and CDR2 is FQNNGV in the germline V gene. The CDR3 is made up of 15 amino acids.

The rearrangement joins TRBV11-2 to TRBJ2-7; the D is unclear. The CDR3 runs to 12 residues. Trimming removed 6 bases from V and 0 bases from J, with 6 bases in between. CDR1 is SGHAT and CDR2 is FQNNGV in the germline V gene. CDR3 bases: TGTGCCAGCAGTCGGAACTCCTACGAGCAGTACTTC. It is translated as CASSRNSYEQYF.

This clone was recorded a few times. This chain joins TRBV6-1 and TRBJ2-7, with a tentative D call TRBD2 (6 bases). V shed 10 bases and J shed 0 bases, with 16 bases lying between them. Germline V gene data show CDR1 as MNHNS and CDR2 as SASEGT. The CDR3 contains 14 residues. CDR3 residues: CAIRKLGGSYEQYF. In DNA, the CDR3 is TGTGCCATCAGGAAGCTGGGGGGCTCCTACGAGCAGTACTTC.

V and J are TRBV7-3 and TRBJ1-1, with TRBD1 matching 8 bases. V trimming: 4 bases; J trimming: 3 bases; junction bases outside the gene matches: 7. CDR3 length: 15 residues. From germline, CDR1 is SGHTA and CDR2 FQGTGA. Here the CDR3 reads CASSSPGQGYTEAFF. The CDR3, as DNA: TGTGCCAGCAGCTCCCCCGGACAGGGTTACACTGAAGCTTTCTTT.

V gene TRBV4-1 combines with J gene TRBJ1-3; 7 bases are shared with TRBD1. The CDR3 totals 17 residues. Trimming cost V 2 bases and J 0 bases; bases outside gene matches: 7. The germline V gene has CDR1 MGHRA and CDR2 YSYEKL. The CDR3 DNA sequence: TGCGCCAGCAGCCAACCCGGGACAGAGAGCTCTGGAAACACCATATATTTT. Amino acids: CASSQPGTESSGNTIYF.

The chain combines TRBV5-4 with TRBJ2-1, with D possibly matching TRBD2 (5 bases). This CDR3 is built from 13 residues. Germline V gives CDR1 SGHNT, CDR2 YYREEE (reference sequence). Deletions cut 2 bases from V and 12 bases from J, with 15 bases between. The CDR3 bases are TGTGCCAGCAGCTTAGCGGTAGAGGGTTGGCAGTTCTTC. Translated, it gives CASSLAVEGWQFF.